The 30 T cell receptor beta chains below come from one sample, sequenced in a study of cytomegalovirus exposure and HLA in healthy donors. Clones were read by immunoSEQ multiplex PCR, and TCRdb kept only the in-frame ones, dropping some. The table lists over 150,000 clones, about 86% of them singletons. Material: PBMCs. The receptor source for this set is a human donor in good health.

The chain couples TRBV25-1 to TRBJ2-7, with 9 positions matching TRBD1. Germline trimming cut 9 bases from V and 4 bases from J; bases unmatched to any gene: 4. This CDR3 has 12 residues. The germline CDR1 and CDR2 sequences are MGHDK and SYGVNS. CDR3 bases: TGTGCCAGTGGACAGGGGCCGTACGAGCAGTACTTC. This gives the protein CASGQGPYEQYF.

This clone appeared a single time. The chain recombines TRBV7-9 with TRBJ1-1, with TRBD1 as a possible D gene (5 bases). Trimming pared 1 base from V and 8 bases from J, leaving 14 bases between. This CDR3 spans 14 amino acids. Germline lookup yields CDR1 SEHNR and CDR2 FQNEAQ (reference sequence). CDR3 sequence reads: CASSLVPGLREAFF. The CDR3, as DNA: TGTGCCAGCAGCTTAGTCCCAGGGTTGAGAGAAGCTTTCTTT.

The chain is built from TRBV2 and TRBJ1-1; D is unclear. Germline V gene sequence: CDR1 SNHLY, CDR2 FYNNEI. V gave up 4 bases and J gave up 0 bases, with 18 bases separating them. The CDR3 spans 17 residues. This CDR3 is CASSVLEPVFMNTEAFF. The CDR3 nucleotides are TGTGCCAGCAGTGTTCTCGAACCAGTCTTCATGAACACTGAAGCTTTCTTT. The full variable domain, rest sourced from reference TRBV2 and TRBJ1-1, is EPEVTQTPSHQVTQMGQEVILRCVPISNHLYFYWYRQILGQKVEFLVSFYNNEISEKSEIFDDQFSVERPDGSNFTLKIRSTKLEDSAMYFCASSVLEPVFMNTEAFFGQGTRLTVV.

The chain joins TRBV27 to TRBJ1-1; D is possibly TRBD1 (6 bases). Per germline, CDR1 MNHEY and CDR2 SMNVEV (reference sequence). V was clipped by 5 bases and J by 0 bases, with 13 bases between them. There are 15 residues in the CDR3. As DNA, the CDR3 is TGTGCCAGCAGTCCCATCCACAGGGTGAACACTGAAGCTTTCTTT. It specifies CASSPIHRVNTEAFF.

This chain joins TRBV10-3 and TRBJ1-5; D remains ambiguous. V shed 2 bases and J shed 4 bases, with 9 bases lying between them. The CDR3 has 14 residues. Per the germline V gene, CDR1 is ENHRY and CDR2 is SYGVKD. CDR3 sequence reads: CAISELGDNQPQHF. Here the CDR3 DNA reads TGTGCCATCAGTGAGCTCGGGGATAATCAGCCCCAGCATTTT.

The chain joins TRBV5-1 to TRBJ1-1; D is possibly TRBD1 (6 bases). Germline assignment: CDR1 SGHRS and CDR2 YFSETQ. This CDR3 region has 15 residues. The V end lost 3 bases, the J end lost 0 bases, and 12 bases lay between the germline ends. CDR3 sequence: CASSSGQLLNTEAFF. In nucleotides, the CDR3 is TGCGCCAGCAGCTCCGGACAGCTATTGAACACTGAAGCTTTCTTT.

The V gene is TRBV28, the J gene TRBJ2-7; 9 bases fit TRBD1. Germline-derived CDR1 and CDR2 are MDHEN and SYDVKM. V shed 4 bases, J shed 2 bases, and the junction held 3 bases outside the gene matches. This CDR3 has 14 amino acids. CDR3 protein: CASSSWDRAYEQYF. The CDR3 DNA reads as TGTGCCAGCAGTTCCTGGGACAGGGCCTACGAGCAGTACTTC.

This clone occurred once. J is TRBJ1-1 and V is TRBV12-5, with D possibly matching TRBD1 (6 bases). This CDR3 is 14 amino acids long. Looked up from germline, CDR1 is LGHNT and CDR2 is FRNRAP. V lost 8 bases, J lost 4 bases, and 17 bases lay in between. CDR3 sequence reads: CASSGGGAVTEAFF. The CDR3 DNA reads TGTGCTAGTTCCGGGGGGGGCGCGGTCACTGAAGCTTTCTTT.

The V and J genes are TRBV19 and TRBJ2-7; D may be TRBD1 (6 bases). The CDR3 length is 14 residues. Germline CDR1 and CDR2: LNHDA and SQIVND (reference sequence). V shed 3 bases and J shed 4 bases, with 13 bases lying between them. The CDR3 region is CASSIVGGEYEQYF. CDR3 in DNA: TGTGCCAGTAGTATTGTTGGGGGCGAGTACGAGCAGTACTTC.

CDR3 sequence reads: CAIQGPGGTEAFF. In nucleotides, the CDR3 is TGTGCCATCCAAGGCCCGGGGGGAACTGAAGCTTTCTTT. This chain connects TRBV19 to TRBJ1-1, with a weak D call TRBD1 (5 bases). CDR3 length: 13 residues. The germline V gene encodes CDR1 LNHDA and CDR2 SQIVND (reference sequence). Trimming stripped 10 bases from V and 5 bases from J, with 17 bases between.

The V gene is TRBV5-1, the J gene TRBJ2-5; possible D gene TRBD1, 5 bases. Trimming took 4 bases from V and 7 from J, leaving 14 bases between them. The CDR3 length is 13 residues. Germline loops: CDR1 SGHRS, CDR2 YFSETQ. The CDR3 nucleotides read TGCGCCAGCAGCCTCGGCAGGGCAGGGACCCAGTACTTC. Its protein product is CASSLGRAGTQYF.

V usage is TRBV2 and J usage is TRBJ2-2, with TRBD1 identical over 7 bases. Germline V CDR1 and CDR2: SNHLY, FYNNEI. V trimming: 4 bases; J trimming: 4 bases; junction bases outside the gene matches: 9. The CDR3 length is 16 residues. CDR3 in amino acids: CASSGDRVGTTGELFF. In DNA, the CDR3 is TGTGCCAGCAGTGGTGACAGGGTGGGGACCACCGGGGAGCTGTTTTTT.

The rearrangement joins TRBV7-3 to TRBJ2-7; D is possibly TRBD1 (6 bases). The length of the CDR3 is 14 residues. Per the germline V gene, CDR1 is SGHTA and CDR2 is FQGTGA. V lost 3 bases and J 3 bases, leaving 12 bases between the germline ends. The CDR3 here is CASSFGGPSYEQYF. CDR3 bases: TGTGCCAGCAGCTTTGGGGGCCCAAGCTACGAGCAGTACTTC. Full variable domain (missing parts from reference TRBV7-3 and TRBJ2-7): GAGVSQTPSNKVTEKGKYVELRCDPISGHTALYWYRQSLGQGPEFLIYFQGTGAADDSGLPNDRFFAVRPEGSVSTLKIQRTERGDSAVYLCASSFGGPSYEQYFGPGTRLTVT.

This chain connects TRBV28 to TRBJ2-1, with 12 bases identical to TRBD2. With 4 bases clipped from V and 7 bases from J, the junction kept 8 bases outside the gene matches. The CDR3 extends over 16 amino acids. Germline assignment: CDR1 MDHEN and CDR2 SYDVKM. CDR3 protein: CASSSSASGRENEQFF. CDR3 nucleotide sequence: TGTGCCAGCAGTTCCTCGGCTAGCGGGAGGGAAAATGAGCAGTTCTTC.

This clone showed up just once. The chain joins TRBV2 to TRBJ2-1; a possible D gene is TRBD2 (6 bases). The CDR3 runs 11 residues. Trimming took 8 bases from V and 12 from J, leaving 14 bases between them. Germline V lookup: CDR1 SNHLY, CDR2 FYNNEI. The CDR3 nucleotides are TGTGCCAGCCCGGGTGCGGGGACGCAGTTCTTC. This translates into CASPGAGTQFF.

This sequence joins TRBV29-1 and TRBJ2-5; TRBD1 aligns across 7 bases. The CDR3 is made up of 13 amino acids. V lost 4 bases and J lost 5; bases outside the gene matches: 7. CDR1 SQVTM and CDR2 ANQGSEA come from the germline V gene. The CDR3 sequence: CSVGPTGLETQYF. The CDR3 DNA reads TGCAGCGTTGGCCCGACAGGGTTGGAGACCCAGTACTTC.

This clone has only one observation. The chain combines TRBV29-1 with TRBJ1-1; TRBD1 matches 9 bases. The CDR3 has 15 amino acids. Germline lookup yields CDR1 SQVTM and CDR2 ANQGSEA. V lost 5 bases and J lost 1; bases outside the gene matches: 8. CDR3 nucleotide sequence: TGCAGCGTTTTGGAGGGGACAGGGCGGAACACTGAAGCTTTCTTT. Encoded protein: CSVLEGTGRNTEAFF.

The chain carries TRBV19 and TRBJ2-2, with D possibly matching TRBD2 (5 bases). This CDR3 contains 17 residues. Between the trimmed V and J ends, which lost 5 bases and 1 base, there was a span of 17 bases. Per the germline V gene, CDR1 is LNHDA and CDR2 is SQIVND (reference sequence). CDR3 loop: CASSPRRGSENTGELFF. CDR3 nucleotides: TGTGCCAGTAGTCCCCGCCGGGGTAGCGAGAACACCGGGGAGCTGTTTTTT.

The rearrangement joins TRBV27 to TRBJ2-1; D is ambiguous. The V and J ends lost 5 bases and 0 bases respectively, with 8 bases between them. The CDR3 has 14 amino acids. The germline V gene has CDR1 MNHEY and CDR2 SMNVEV (reference sequence). This CDR3 is CASSPPGSYNEQFF. DNA of the CDR3: TGTGCCAGCAGTCCCCCAGGCTCCTACAATGAGCAGTTCTTC.

The V and J genes are TRBV5-4 and TRBJ1-1, with no clear D. Germline V CDR1 and CDR2: SGHNT, YYREEE (reference sequence). The germline V and J ends were trimmed by 7 bases and 0 bases, with 22 bases remaining between them. The CDR3 length is 17 residues. The CDR3 sequence: CASSSGSNRAVNTEAFF. Written as DNA, the CDR3 is TGTGCCAGCTCGAGCGGTAGTAATAGGGCCGTGAACACTGAAGCTTTCTTT.

The rearrangement joins TRBV6-6 to TRBJ1-5, with TRBD1 identical over 8 bases. CDR1 MNHNY and CDR2 SVGAGI come from the germline V gene (reference sequence). The V segment lost 5 bases and the J segment 3 bases; nucleotides outside the gene matches: 3. This CDR3 spans 14 amino acids. The CDR3 region has the DNA TGTGCCAGCAGTAGGGACAGGCCCAATCAGCCCCAGCATTTT. The encoded protein is CASSRDRPNQPQHF.

V is TRBV5-4 and J is TRBJ2-1; the D is unclear. The CDR3 has 12 residues. V lost 2 bases and J lost 9, with 9 bases in between. Germline CDR1 reads SGHNT; CDR2 reads YYREEE (reference sequence). Here the CDR3 DNA reads TGTGCCAGCAGCTTTAGGCAGCGTGAGCAGTTCTTC. As protein: CASSFRQREQFF.

The rearrangement joins TRBV7-3 to TRBJ2-6; D is unclear. The CDR3 is 15 amino acids. Germline values: CDR1 SGHTA, CDR2 FQGTGA. V gave up 5 bases and J gave up 0 bases, with 8 bases separating them. CDR3 bases: TGTGCCAGCAGCCCGTCTAGCTCTGGGGCCAACGTCCTGACTTTC. This gives the protein CASSPSSSGANVLTF.

J is TRBJ2-3 and V is TRBV7-3, with D maybe TRBD2 (6 bases). Germline lookup yields CDR1 SGHTA and CDR2 FQGTGA. The CDR3 totals 15 residues. The V end was cut by 5 bases, the J end by 5 bases, with 17 bases between. The CDR3 loop is CASSPMRGGIDTQYF. CDR3 nucleotide sequence: TGTGCCAGCAGCCCTATGCGGGGAGGAATAGATACGCAGTATTTT.

The chain combines TRBV5-1 with TRBJ1-1; D is possibly TRBD1 (5 bases). Germline V gene lookup returns CDR1 SGHRS and CDR2 YFSETQ. Trimming stripped 3 bases from V and 0 bases from J, with 9 bases between. This CDR3 is built from 14 residues. The CDR3 region is CASSSLDMNTEAFF. The CDR3 DNA follows: TGCGCCAGCAGCTCTCTGGACATGAACACTGAAGCTTTCTTT.

The V and J genes are TRBV19 and TRBJ2-6, with D perhaps TRBD1 (6 bases). The CDR3 spans 18 residues. Germline V CDR1 and CDR2: LNHDA, SQIVND (reference sequence). The ends were cut back, 4 bases at V and 1 base at J, with 17 bases in the middle. Written as DNA, the CDR3 is TGTGCCAGTAGTACCGCAGGGGAAGGGGGATCTGGGGCCAACGTCCTGACTTTC. This gives the protein CASSTAGEGGSGANVLTF.

The DNA of the CDR3 is TGTGCCAGCAGTCTCGACAGCACTAATTCACCCCTCCACTTT. It encodes CASSLDSTNSPLHF. This chain links TRBV9 with TRBJ1-6, with D perhaps matching TRBD1 (5 bases). CDR1 is SGDLS, CDR2 YYNGEE, per germline. Trimming cost V 5 bases and J 6 bases, with 12 bases left between them. The CDR3 consists of 14 residues.

This clone was seen a handful of times. The CDR3 region is CASSEAQGPGSTEAFF. The CDR3 nucleotides read TGTGCCAGCAGTGAAGCGCAAGGACCCGGGAGCACTGAAGCTTTCTTT. The rearrangement uses TRBV6-1 and TRBJ1-1; no firm D call. This CDR3 contains 16 residues. V gave up 0 bases and J gave up 4 bases, with 15 bases separating them. The germline V gene has CDR1 MNHNS and CDR2 SASEGT.

The V gene is TRBV19, the J gene TRBJ2-7, with a possible D match to TRBD1 (5 bases). The CDR3 totals 15 residues. V lost 3 bases to trimming and J lost 0 bases, with 12 bases between them. Germline V CDR1 and CDR2: LNHDA, SQIVND (reference sequence). For the CDR3, the DNA is TGTGCCAGTAGTATCGGAGACAGCTACTCCTACGAGCAGTACTTC. Translating it yields CASSIGDSYSYEQYF.

V and J are TRBV27 and TRBJ1-1, with D perhaps matching TRBD1 (5 bases). The CDR3 consists of 14 residues. V shed 6 bases and J shed 2 bases, with 13 bases lying between them. Germline V gene data show CDR1 as MNHEY and CDR2 as SMNVEV (reference sequence). In DNA form, the CDR3 reads TGTGCCAGCAGCCGCGGGGGGAGTAACACTGAAGCTTTCTTT. Protein: CASSRGGSNTEAFF.